These 26 T cell receptor beta chains were all obtained from the same sample, sequenced in a study of blood T cell repertoires in COVID-19. Clones were sequenced by immunoSEQ multiplex PCR, and TCRdb holds only the in-frame ones, with some missing. The sample yields about 240,000 clones, around 89% seen once. The sequenced sample consisted of PBMCs or T cells enriched from blood (not recorded which). The source is a young woman who had recovered from COVID-19.

The CDR3 sequence: CASSPGLAGARSSYEQYF. The CDR3 nucleotides are TGTGCCAGCAGCCCGGGACTAGCGGGAGCCCGTAGCTCCTACGAGCAGTACTTC. This sequence joins TRBV5-4 and TRBJ2-7, with 14 positions matching TRBD2. CDR1 is SGHNT, CDR2 YYREEE, per germline (reference sequence). V dropped 4 bases and J dropped 0; count of bases not matched to a gene: 9. This CDR3 region has 18 residues.

The chain joins TRBV9 to TRBJ1-2, with 7 bases identical to TRBD1. Germline CDR1 and CDR2: SGDLS and YYNGEE. The CDR3 length is 15 residues. J was trimmed by 6 bases and V by 0 bases; bases with no gene match: 8. CDR3 bases: TGTGCCAGCAGCGTAGAAGAGGGGGCCGGGCATGGCTACACCTTC. Its translation is CASSVEEGAGHGYTF.

The genes are TRBV2 and TRBJ1-1; no firm D call. Germline loops: CDR1 SNHLY, CDR2 FYNNEI. The V end lost 4 bases, the J end lost 3 bases, and 18 bases lay between the germline ends. The CDR3 contains 16 residues. The CDR3 loop is CASSVVPGQRDTEAFF. The CDR3 region has the DNA TGTGCCAGCAGTGTGGTCCCGGGCCAGCGGGACACTGAAGCTTTCTTT. Full variable domain (missing parts from reference TRBV2 and TRBJ1-1): EPEVTQTPSHQVTQMGQEVILRCVPISNHLYFYWYRQILGQKVEFLVSFYNNEISEKSEIFDDQFSVERPDGSNFTLKIRSTKLEDSAMYFCASSVVPGQRDTEAFFGQGTRLTVV.

The CDR3 DNA reads as TGTGCCAGTACTCAGAGGGGGGGCATAGAAGCTTTCTTT. Encoded protein: CASTQRGGIEAFF. The chain links TRBV19 to TRBJ1-1; D might be TRBD1 (6 bases). The V gene lost 7 bases and the J gene lost 8 bases, with 17 bases spanning the gap. The CDR3 length is 13 residues. Germline V gene sequence: CDR1 LNHDA, CDR2 SQIVND (reference sequence).

The chain recombines TRBV5-4 with TRBJ2-3; 15 bases are a match to TRBD2. J lost 4 bases, V lost 0 bases, and 9 bases had no gene match. CDR1 and CDR2 from the germline V gene are SGHNT and YYREEE (reference sequence). This CDR3 contains 19 residues. This chain's CDR3 is CASSLGPPGLAGGADTQYF. In nucleotides, the CDR3 is TGTGCCAGCAGCTTGGGGCCCCCGGGACTAGCGGGAGGAGCAGATACGCAGTATTTT.

The chain employs TRBV7-3 and TRBJ2-1; possible D gene TRBD2, 6 bases. The CDR3 length is 18 residues. From germline, CDR1 is SGHTA and CDR2 FQGTGA. V was cut by 5 bases and J by 3 bases, with 23 bases left in between. CDR3 nucleotide sequence: TGTGCCAGCAGCCCGTTTATGGAGGGAGACTTAGTCTACAATGAGCAGTTCTTC. Residues: CASSPFMEGDLVYNEQFF.

The chain recombines TRBV28 with TRBJ1-2, with D perhaps TRBD1 (5 bases). This CDR3 spans 12 amino acids. Germline CDR1 and CDR2: MDHEN and SYDVKM. V lost 6 bases and J 6 bases, leaving 11 bases between the germline ends. CDR3 nucleotides: TGTGCCAGCAGGGACAAACCCCATGGCTACACCTTC. Protein product: CASRDKPHGYTF.

On this clone: Other nucleotide sequences in the sample specify the same CDR3. The rearrangement links TRBV28 to TRBJ1-6, with 7 bases that match TRBD1. Trimming at V came to 4 bases and at J to 2 bases, leaving 5 bases not matched to a gene. The CDR3 sequence is 16 residues long. CDR1 and CDR2 (germline): MDHEN, SYDVKM. CDR3 nucleotide sequence: TGTGCCAGCAGTTCGCCAGGGGGGACCTATAATTCACCCCTCCACTTT. Translation gives CASSSPGGTYNSPLHF.

The rearrangement uses TRBV5-4 and TRBJ2-1; D is possibly TRBD2 (5 bases). The germline gives CDR1 SGHNT, CDR2 YYREEE (reference sequence). This CDR3 spans 13 amino acids. Trimming removed 5 bases at V and 10 bases at J, with 16 bases between. CDR3 protein: CASSPTRGLEQFF. The CDR3 region has the DNA TGTGCCAGCAGTCCCACACGGGGTTTGGAGCAGTTCTTC.

J is TRBJ2-7 and V is TRBV5-4; D is perhaps TRBD2 (6 bases). Trimming shortened V by 6 bases and J by 4 bases, and 14 bases separated the two germline ends. Germline V gene sequence: CDR1 SGHNT, CDR2 YYREEE (reference sequence). The CDR3 totals 13 residues. CDR3 nucleotide sequence: TGTGCCAGCACCCTCCCCGGGGGATACGAGCAGTACTTC. This codes for CASTLPGGYEQYF.

The J gene is TRBJ2-5, the V gene TRBV19, with D possibly being TRBD2 (7 bases). Trimming shortened V by 5 bases and J by 2 bases, and 15 bases separated the two germline ends. This CDR3 region has 15 residues. From germline, CDR1 is LNHDA and CDR2 SQIVND (reference sequence). CDR3 in amino acids: CASSPGASGQETQYF. In DNA form, the CDR3 reads TGTGCCAGTAGTCCGGGGGCTAGCGGACAAGAGACCCAGTACTTC.

The V call is TRBV11-2, the J call TRBJ1-1; 7 nucleotides line up with TRBD1. Germline lookup yields CDR1 SGHAT and CDR2 FQNNGV. V shed 1 base and J 4 bases; nucleotides not matched to a gene: 12. This CDR3 region has 17 residues. The CDR3 DNA reads TGTGCCAGCAGCTTAGGGGACAGACCTAAACTTACCACTGAAGCTTTCTTT. It is translated as CASSLGDRPKLTTEAFF.

This chain joins TRBV11-2 and TRBJ1-1; D is undetermined. Germline values: CDR1 SGHAT, CDR2 FQNNGV. The V end was cut by 2 bases, the J end by 4 bases, with 17 bases between. CDR3 size: 16 residues. As DNA, the CDR3 is TGTGCCAGCAGCTTAATAGGGTCGGGATTGCCCACTGAAGCTTTCTTT. Amino acids: CASSLIGSGLPTEAFF.

This clone was found a few times. The genes are TRBV2 and TRBJ2-7, with 9 bases identical to TRBD1. J was trimmed by 2 bases and V by 2 bases; bases with no gene match: 4. Germline loops: CDR1 SNHLY, CDR2 FYNNEI. The CDR3 runs 15 residues. CDR3 sequence reads: CASSEYGTGPYEQYF. The CDR3 DNA sequence: TGTGCCAGCAGTGAATACGGGACAGGGCCCTACGAGCAGTACTTC.

V usage is TRBV5-6 and J usage is TRBJ2-7; the match to TRBD2 covers 12 bases. CDR3 length: 16 amino acids. V gave up 4 bases and J gave up 6 bases; unmatched junction bases: 11. The V gene's germline CDR1 is SGHDT and CDR2 YYEEEE. The CDR3 region has the DNA TGTGCCAGCAGCCTTTCGACGACTAGCGGGAGAAGCGAGCAGTACTTC. Its translation: CASSLSTTSGRSEQYF.

With respect to this clone: The sample holds other DNA sequences that translate to the same CDR3. V gene TRBV25-1 combines with J gene TRBJ2-3; D may be TRBD1 (6 bases). Looked up from germline, CDR1 is MGHDK and CDR2 is SYGVNS. This CDR3 contains 13 residues. V lost 4 bases to trimming and J lost 1 base, with 6 bases between them. CDR3 sequence: CASSGQGTDTQYF. In DNA form, the CDR3 reads TGTGCCAGCAGTGGACAGGGCACAGATACGCAGTATTTT. Together with reference TRBV25-1 and TRBJ2-3, the CDR3 gives the full variable domain: EADIYQTPRYLVIGTGKKITLECSQTMGHDKMYWYQQDPGMELHLIHYSYGVNSTEKGDLSSESTVSRIRTEHFPLTLESARPSHTSQYLCASSGQGTDTQYFGPGTRLTVL.

The chain couples TRBV28 to TRBJ2-7, with D possibly TRBD1 on 5 matching bases. This CDR3 contains 16 residues. The V gene lost 5 bases and the J gene lost 1 base, with 18 bases spanning the gap. Germline V lookup: CDR1 MDHEN, CDR2 SYDVKM. In nucleotides, the CDR3 is TGTGCCAGCAGTCTAGGGCATTCCGACAGATCCTACGAGCAGTACTTC. Encoded protein: CASSLGHSDRSYEQYF.

The chain has TRBV28 and TRBJ1-2; D might be TRBD1 (6 bases). CDR1 is MDHEN and CDR2 is SYDVKM in the germline V gene. V gave up 0 bases and J gave up 7 bases, with 12 bases separating them. This CDR3 has 14 residues. DNA of the CDR3: TGTGCCAGCAGTTTATGGAGGCAGGGGTCTGGCTACACCTTC. This translates into CASSLWRQGSGYTF.

The CDR3 DNA reads as TGTGCCAGCAGCCCCGGGGGGACTGATAGCAATCAGCCCCAGCATTTT. This encodes CASSPGGTDSNQPQHF. This chain links TRBV5-5 with TRBJ1-5; tentative D call: TRBD1 (5 bases). Per germline, CDR1 SGHKS and CDR2 YYEKEE (reference sequence). CDR3 length: 16 amino acids. V lost 4 bases and J 0 bases, leaving 14 bases between the germline ends.

Comments on this clone: Mismatch with germline at one junction end may stem from a read error. This chain uses TRBV7-7 with TRBJ2-6; 7 nucleotides align to TRBD1. Germline V CDR1 and CDR2: SSHAT, FNYEAQ (reference sequence). This CDR3 contains 15 residues. The CDR3 sequence: CASSPTGAGANVLTF. The CDR3 coding sequence is TGTGCTAGCAGTCCTACAGGGGCTGGGGCCAACGTCCTGACTTTC.

The chain carries TRBV7-9 and TRBJ2-3, with 8 bases lining up with TRBD2. The CDR3 runs to 14 residues. Germline V gene sequence: CDR1 SEHNR, CDR2 FQNEAQ (reference sequence). Trimming cost V 7 bases and J 5 bases; bases outside gene matches: 8. The CDR3 region has the DNA TGTGCCAGCACCTTTAGCGGGGTTGGAGATACGCAGTATTTT. As protein: CASTFSGVGDTQYF.

Written as DNA, the CDR3 is TGTGCCAGCAGTCGGACAGGGAGGGATGAAGCTTTCTTT. As protein: CASSRTGRDEAFF. The genes are TRBV6-5 and TRBJ1-1; 8 bases match TRBD1. V trimming: 5 bases; J trimming: 7 bases; junction bases outside the gene matches: 6. The germline gives CDR1 MNHEY, CDR2 SVGAGI. This CDR3 has 13 amino acids.

The gene calls are TRBV7-2 and TRBJ1-3; 9 bases line up with TRBD1. CDR3 length: 16 amino acids. The ends lost 5 bases at V and 3 bases at J; junction bases unmatched: 8. Germline V gene data show CDR1 as SGHTA and CDR2 as FQGNSA. CDR3 sequence: CASSPPGDRVGNTIYF. CDR3 sequence (DNA): TGTGCCAGCAGCCCCCCAGGGGACAGGGTTGGAAACACCATATATTTT.

The chain recombines TRBV7-8 with TRBJ1-2; tentatively, D is TRBD1 (6 bases). CDR1 SGHVS and CDR2 FQNEAQ come from the germline V gene. Deletions cut 5 bases from V and 4 bases from J, with 14 bases between. This CDR3 comprises 14 residues. As DNA, the CDR3 is TGTGCCAGCAGCACAGGGACCCTTGGCTATGGCTACACCTTC. Protein: CASSTGTLGYGYTF.

V gene TRBV3-1 (or the pseudogene TRBV3-2) combines with J gene TRBJ1-2; 8 bases agree with TRBD1. Trimming took 2 bases from V and 2 from J; bases not matched to a gene: 4. This CDR3 has 15 residues. CDR1 is LGHDT and CDR2 is YNNKEL in the germline V gene (reference sequence). The CDR3 is CASSQRDRGNYGYTF. CDR3 DNA: TGTGCCAGCAGCCAACGCGACAGGGGAAACTATGGCTACACCTTC.

The chain joins TRBV6-1 to TRBJ1-4; 9 bases align to TRBD1. The CDR3 extends over 18 amino acids. From germline, CDR1 is MNHNS and CDR2 SASEGT. V gave up 4 bases and J gave up 4 bases; unmatched junction bases: 13. The CDR3 spells CASSAGTGTLSGNEKLFF. The CDR3 coding sequence is TGTGCCAGCAGTGCCGGGACAGGGACACTTTCTGGTAATGAAAAACTGTTTTTT.